This TCR beta chain was observed in a study of T cells in Graves' hyperthyroidism and ophthalmopathy. This CDR3 is built from 16 residues. Trimming shortened V by 1 base and J by 4 bases, and 14 bases separated the two germline ends. Germline V gene sequence: CDR1 LGHDT, CDR2 YNNKEL (reference sequence). Worth noting for this clonotype: Antigen unknown.

From RNA transcripts, TCR beta CDR3 regions were amplified. HTBI primers were used for first-round RT-PCR of the TCR CDR3. A single record per CDR3 protein comes from TCRdb applying MiXCR to the multiplex PCR reads. The table lists fewer than 350,000 distinct CDR3 sequences, about 15% of them singletons. General study findings and limits: The model predicted ophthalmopathy a median approximately seven months before onset.

This sequence joins TRBV3-1 and TRBJ2-1, with D possibly being TRBD1 (6 bases). This receptor was taken from a woman in her fifties or sixties with Graves' hyperthyroidism that later progressed to Graves' ophthalmopathy. The sequenced sample was blood. CDR3 region: CASSQGDTFPYNEQFF. In nucleotides, the CDR3 is TGTGCCAGCAGCCAAGGGGACACCTTCCCATACAATGAGCAGTTCTTC.